This T cell receptor (beta chain) derives from a study of blood T cell repertoires in COVID-19. The wider study: COVID-19 samples collected from the United States, Italy and Spain covered acute and convalescent phases. Sources were T cells, B-cell-depleted T cells, or PBMCs; the material itself was cDNA or gDNA.

Authors' processing steps: Reference gene primer amplification gave nucleated cell count estimates. The data were produced by immunoSEQ multiplex PCR, yet TCRdb's version contains in-frame clones alone and is incomplete. The V and J calls and clone size were taken over from that table, and D and trimming were inferred from the DNA. The sample yields about 240,000 clones, roughly 82% seen once. Only a few counts were recorded for this clone. This sequence was found in a woman in her sixties or seventies with acute or convalescent COVID-19. Material for sequencing was peripheral blood.

In DNA, the CDR3 is TGTGCCAGCAGTCAGACTAGCGGGGGATCAGATACGCAGTATTTT. It translates to CASSQTSGGSDTQYF. This chain uses TRBV7-2 with TRBJ2-3, with TRBD2 matching 12 bases. The CDR3 extends over 15 amino acids. Germline V CDR1 and CDR2: SGHTA, FQGNSA. Germline trimming cut 6 bases from V and 4 bases from J; bases unmatched to any gene: 5. Using reference TRBV7-2 and TRBJ2-3 for the parts outside the CDR3, the full variable domain is GAGVSQSPSNKVTEKGKDVELRCDPISGHTALYWYRQSLGQGLEFLIYFQGNSAPDKSGLPSDRFSAERTGGSVSTLTIQRTQQEDSAVYLCASSQTSGGSDTQYFGPGTRLTVL.